These T cell receptor beta chains were read from a single sample in a study of CD8 T cells in Susac syndrome. MiXCR was run by TCRdb on the immunoSEQ multiplex PCR reads, yielding one entry per CDR3 protein. The sample contains 150,000 to 200,000 distinct CDR3 sequences, 95% of which appear only once. The sample was CD8+ T cells from PBMCs. The receptors derive from a human donor with Susac syndrome. Both conserved end residues are part of each CDR3. The D gene is left open where the match is weak. Size values are once, few and many counts, or a class for expanded clones, and some rows have none.

>TRBV13|TRBJ1-1|12|.|.
CASSSRDTEAFF
TGTGCCAGCAGCTCCCGGGACACTGAAGCTTTCTTT
>TRBV6-5|TRBJ2-1|18|TRBD2|.
CASSSTGTSGRGYNEQFF
TGTGCCAGCAGTTCCACAGGGACTAGCGGACGTGGCTACAATGAGCAGTTCTTC
>TRBV15|TRBJ2-3|13|.|.
CATSNSSTDTQYF
TGTGCCACCAGCAACAGCAGCACAGATACGCAGTATTTT
>TRBV9|TRBJ2-3|12|.|once
CASSALGDTQYF
TGTGCCAGCAGTGCGCTCGGAGATACGCAGTATTTT
>TRBV4-1|TRBJ2-5|15|.|.
CASSPRSENWETQYF
TGCGCCAGCAGCCCAAGGTCCGAAAACTGGGAGACCCAGTACTTC
>TRBV29-1|TRBJ2-1|15|.|.
CSVAGLRLDDNEQFF
TGCAGCGTTGCGGGGTTGAGACTAGATGACAATGAGCAGTTCTTC
>TRBV15|TRBJ1-1|13|.|.
CATSRDRNTEAFF
TGTGCCACCAGCAGAGACAGGAACACTGAAGCTTTCTTT
>TRBV3-1|TRBJ2-3|17|.|.
CASSQAEILSSTDTQYF
TGTGCCAGCAGCCAAGCGGAGATTCTCTCTAGCACAGATACGCAGTATTTT
>TRBV12-3/TRBV12-4|TRBJ1-2|12|.|.
CASSFTGYGYTF
TGTGCCAGCAGCTTCACAGGGTATGGCTACACCTTC
>TRBV7-2|TRBJ2-7|17|.|once
CASSLARFVRATNEQYF
TGTGCCAGCAGCTTAGCACGGTTCGTCAGGGCAACGAACGAGCAGTACTTC
>TRBV9|TRBJ2-3|15|.|.
CASSGASASTDTQYF
TGTGCCAGCAGCGGGGCTAGCGCGAGCACAGATACGCAGTATTTT
>TRBV10-2|TRBJ2-3|13|.|once
CASSVLPTDTQYF
TGCGCCAGCAGTGTCCTCCCCACAGATACGCAGTATTTT
>TRBV13|TRBJ2-3|19|.|.
CASSSHTLAVSGDTDTQYF
TGTGCCAGCAGCTCCCACACTCTGGCGGTTAGCGGAGACACAGATACGCAGTATTTT
>TRBV12-3/TRBV12-4|TRBJ1-6|12|.|.
CASSPLHSPLHF
TGTGCCAGCAGTCCCCTTCATTCACCCCTCCACTTT
>TRBV20-1|TRBJ1-6|15|.|.
CSARDQGQINSPLHF
TGCAGTGCTAGAGATCAAGGACAGATTAATTCACCCCTCCACTTT
>TRBV10-2|TRBJ1-3|14|.|.
CASSIGISGNTIYF
TGCGCCAGCAGTATAGGGATCTCTGGAAACACCATATATTTT
>TRBV7-9|TRBJ2-6|16|.|.
CASSLPTPSGANVLTF
TGTGCCAGCAGCTTACCAACCCCGTCTGGGGCCAACGTCCTGACTTTC
>TRBV20-1|TRBJ2-1|13|.|.
CSAKGRTYNEQFF
TGCAGTGCCAAGGGACGGACCTACAATGAGCAGTTCTTC
>TRBV29-1|TRBJ2-1|15|.|.
CSVEFAQRSLNEQFF
TGCAGCGTTGAGTTTGCCCAACGGTCGCTCAATGAGCAGTTCTTC
>TRBV3-1|TRBJ2-6|17|.|.
CASSQGLWDSGANVLTF
TGTGCCAGCAGCCAGGGGCTTTGGGACTCTGGGGCCAACGTCCTGACTTTC
>TRBV13|TRBJ2-7|13|.|.
CASQNTGTYEQYF
TGTGCCAGCCAAAATACAGGGACCTACGAGCAGTACTTC
>TRBV9|TRBJ2-3|14|.|.
CASTAGTGTDTQYF
TGTGCCAGCACGGCGGGAACTGGCACAGATACGCAGTATTTT
>TRBV5-1|TRBJ2-1|15|TRBD2|.
CASSLKLAGRNEQFF
TGCGCCAGCAGCTTGAAACTAGCGGGACGCAATGAGCAGTTCTTC
>TRBV30|TRBJ2-2|14|.|.
CAWSTGIGTGELFF
TGTGCCTGGAGTACAGGGATAGGCACCGGGGAGCTGTTTTTT
>TRBV27|TRBJ1-5|17|.|once
CASSSGSGTTSNQPQHF
TGTGCCAGCAGTTCCGGCTCAGGGACAACTAGCAATCAGCCCCAGCATTTT
>TRBV29-1|TRBJ1-1|16|TRBD1|.
CSVASLDREGTTEAFF
TGCAGCGTTGCATCCTTGGACAGGGAGGGGACCACTGAAGCTTTCTTT
>TRBV5-1|TRBJ1-1|15|.|.
CASSTRQTPATEAFF
TGCGCCAGCAGCACAAGACAGACGCCTGCCACTGAAGCTTTCTTT
>TRBV13|TRBJ2-1|17|TRBD2|.
CASSLRAPGLAGDEQFF
TGTGCCAGCAGCTTAAGGGCCCCGGGACTAGCGGGGGATGAGCAGTTCTTC
>TRBV19|TRBJ2-5|15|.|.
CASSPRVSGQETQYF
TGTGCCAGTAGTCCCCGAGTTAGCGGTCAAGAGACCCAGTACTTC
>TRBV28|TRBJ1-5|16|TRBD1|.
CASSLIGQGLNQPQHF
TGTGCCAGCAGTTTGATCGGACAGGGCCTAAATCAGCCCCAGCATTTT
>TRBV29-1|TRBJ2-1|14|.|once
CSVDPLTTYNEQFF
TGCAGCGTTGATCCCCTTACTACCTACAATGAGCAGTTCTTC
>TRBV9|TRBJ2-2|14|.|.
CASSVEGETGELFF
TGTGCCAGCAGCGTTGAGGGGGAGACCGGGGAGCTGTTTTTT
>TRBV2|TRBJ1-3|16|.|.
CASRRPGTIPGNTIYF
TGTGCCAGCAGGCGCCCCGGGACAATACCAGGAAACACCATATATTTT
>TRBV15|TRBJ1-2|15|.|.
CATSRDRTLNYGYTF
TGTGCCACCAGCAGAGATCGGACTTTGAACTATGGCTACACCTTC
>TRBV19|TRBJ2-5|14|.|.
CASSIRWNEETQYF
TGTGCCAGTAGTATTCGTTGGAACGAAGAGACCCAGTACTTC
>TRBV27|TRBJ2-7|13|.|.
CASSFTNTYEQYF
TGTGCCAGCTCTTTTACTAATACCTACGAGCAGTACTTC
>TRBV6-2/TRBV6-3|TRBJ2-1|14|TRBD1|.
CASSGTGGNNEQFF
TGTGCCAGCTCCGGGACAGGGGGCAACAATGAGCAGTTCTTC
>TRBV29-1|TRBJ2-7|12|.|.
CSVGLRLDEQYF
TGCAGCGTTGGTCTGCGGTTAGACGAGCAGTACTTC
>TRBV5-1|TRBJ2-3|16|.|.
CASSLFSGYSTDTQYF
TGCGCCAGCAGCTTGTTTTCGGGCTATAGCACAGATACGCAGTATTTT
>TRBV2|TRBJ2-5|12|.|.
CASSTGWETQYF
TGTGCCAGCAGTACCGGATGGGAGACCCAGTACTTC
>TRBV3-1|TRBJ1-1|14|.|once
CASSHADRSTEAFF
TGTGCCAGCAGCCACGCAGATCGGAGCACTGAAGCTTTCTTT
>TRBV6-5|TRBJ1-5|15|TRBD1|.
CASSSTGRSNQPQHF
TGTGCCAGCAGTTCGACAGGGCGCAGCAATCAGCCCCAGCATTTT
>TRBV7-9|TRBJ2-1|14|.|.
CASSDSGAHNEQFF
TGTGCCAGCAGTGATTCAGGAGCCCACAATGAGCAGTTCTTC
>TRBV7-9|TRBJ2-3|18|TRBD2|.
CASSLVWLAGGPTDTQYF
TGTGCCAGCAGCTTAGTGTGGCTAGCGGGAGGGCCTACAGATACGCAGTATTTT